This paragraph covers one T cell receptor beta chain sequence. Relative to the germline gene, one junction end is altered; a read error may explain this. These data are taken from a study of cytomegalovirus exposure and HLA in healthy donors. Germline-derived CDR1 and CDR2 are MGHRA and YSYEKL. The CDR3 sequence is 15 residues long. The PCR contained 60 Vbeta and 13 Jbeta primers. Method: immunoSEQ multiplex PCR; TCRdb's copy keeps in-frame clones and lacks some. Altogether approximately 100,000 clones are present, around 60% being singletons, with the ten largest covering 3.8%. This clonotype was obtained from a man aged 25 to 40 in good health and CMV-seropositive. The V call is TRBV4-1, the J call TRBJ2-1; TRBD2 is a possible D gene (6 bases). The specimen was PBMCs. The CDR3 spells CASSQGVGGANEQFF. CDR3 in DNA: TGCGCCAGCAGTCAAGGTGTGGGGGGAGCCAATGAGCAGTTCTTC.